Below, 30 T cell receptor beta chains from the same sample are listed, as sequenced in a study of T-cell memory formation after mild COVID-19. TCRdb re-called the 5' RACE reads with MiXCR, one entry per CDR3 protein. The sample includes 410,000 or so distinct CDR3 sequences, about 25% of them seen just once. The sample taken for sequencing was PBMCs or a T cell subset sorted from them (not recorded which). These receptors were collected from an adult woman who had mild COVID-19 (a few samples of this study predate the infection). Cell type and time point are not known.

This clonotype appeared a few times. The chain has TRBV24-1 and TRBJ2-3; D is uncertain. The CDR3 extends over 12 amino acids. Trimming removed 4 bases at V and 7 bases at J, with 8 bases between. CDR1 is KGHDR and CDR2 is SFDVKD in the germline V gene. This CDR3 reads CATSDPPHTQYF. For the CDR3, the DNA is TGTGCCACCAGTGACCCGCCCCATACGCAGTATTTT.

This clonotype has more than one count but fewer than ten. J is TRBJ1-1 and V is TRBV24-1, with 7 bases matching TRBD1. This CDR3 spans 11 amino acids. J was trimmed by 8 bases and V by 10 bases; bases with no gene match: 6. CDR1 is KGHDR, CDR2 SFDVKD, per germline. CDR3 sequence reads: CATAQGSEAFF. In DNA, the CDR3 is TGTGCCACAGCACAGGGGTCCGAAGCTTTCTTT.

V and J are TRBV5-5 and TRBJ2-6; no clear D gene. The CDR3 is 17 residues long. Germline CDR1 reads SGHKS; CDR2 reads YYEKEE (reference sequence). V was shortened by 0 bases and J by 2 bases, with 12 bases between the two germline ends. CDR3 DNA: TGTGCCAGCAGCTTGGCCCGCTACGACGCTGGGGCCAACGTCCTGACTTTC. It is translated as CASSLARYDAGANVLTF.

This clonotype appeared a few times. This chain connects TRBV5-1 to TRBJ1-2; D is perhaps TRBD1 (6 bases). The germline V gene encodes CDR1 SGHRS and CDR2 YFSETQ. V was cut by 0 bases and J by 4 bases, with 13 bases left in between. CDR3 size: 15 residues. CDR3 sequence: CASSLVSGQSYGYTF. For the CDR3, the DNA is TGCGCCAGCAGCTTGGTTTCCGGACAGTCCTATGGCTACACCTTC.

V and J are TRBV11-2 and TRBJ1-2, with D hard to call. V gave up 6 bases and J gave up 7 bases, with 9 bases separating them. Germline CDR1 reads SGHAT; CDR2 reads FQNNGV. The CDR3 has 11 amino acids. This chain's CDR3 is CASRALGGYTF. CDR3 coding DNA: TGTGCCAGCAGGGCTCTGGGTGGCTACACCTTC.

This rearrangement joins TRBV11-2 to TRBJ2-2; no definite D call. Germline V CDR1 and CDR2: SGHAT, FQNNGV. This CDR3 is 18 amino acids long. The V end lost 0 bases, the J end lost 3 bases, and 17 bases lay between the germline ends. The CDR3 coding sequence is TGTGCCAGCAGCTTAGAAGATTGGGTCGGGCCTGACACCGGGGAGCTGTTTTTT. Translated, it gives CASSLEDWVGPDTGELFF.

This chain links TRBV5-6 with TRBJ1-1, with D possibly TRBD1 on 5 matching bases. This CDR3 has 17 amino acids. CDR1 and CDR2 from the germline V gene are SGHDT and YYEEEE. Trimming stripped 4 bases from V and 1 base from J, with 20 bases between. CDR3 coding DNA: TGTGCCAGCAGCCGGTTTACTGCAGGGCGTAGGAACACTGAAGCTTTCTTT. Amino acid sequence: CASSRFTAGRRNTEAFF.

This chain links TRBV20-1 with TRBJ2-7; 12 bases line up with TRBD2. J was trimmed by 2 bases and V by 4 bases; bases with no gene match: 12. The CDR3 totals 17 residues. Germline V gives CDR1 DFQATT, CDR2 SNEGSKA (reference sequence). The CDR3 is CSAISASGGAEPYEQYF. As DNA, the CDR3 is TGCAGTGCTATCTCCGCTAGCGGGGGGGCCGAACCCTACGAGCAGTACTTC.

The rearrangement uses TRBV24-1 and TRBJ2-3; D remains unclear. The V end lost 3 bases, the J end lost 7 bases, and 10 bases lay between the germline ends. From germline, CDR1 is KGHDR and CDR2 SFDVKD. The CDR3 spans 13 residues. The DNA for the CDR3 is TGTGCCACCAGTGATGCCACCGGATATACGCAGTATTTT. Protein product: CATSDATGYTQYF.

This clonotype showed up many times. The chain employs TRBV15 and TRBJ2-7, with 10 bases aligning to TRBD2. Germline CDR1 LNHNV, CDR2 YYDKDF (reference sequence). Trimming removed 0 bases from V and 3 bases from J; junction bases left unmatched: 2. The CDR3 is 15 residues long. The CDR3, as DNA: TGTGCCACCAGCAGAGAGGCTAGCGGGGGCTACGAGCAGTACTTC. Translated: CATSREASGGYEQYF.

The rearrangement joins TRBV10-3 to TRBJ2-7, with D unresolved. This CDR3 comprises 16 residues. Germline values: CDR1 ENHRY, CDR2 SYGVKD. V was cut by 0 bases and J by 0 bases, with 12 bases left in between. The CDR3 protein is CAISESRTRGSYEQYF. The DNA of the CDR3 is TGTGCCATCAGTGAGTCGAGGACCCGAGGCTCCTACGAGCAGTACTTC.

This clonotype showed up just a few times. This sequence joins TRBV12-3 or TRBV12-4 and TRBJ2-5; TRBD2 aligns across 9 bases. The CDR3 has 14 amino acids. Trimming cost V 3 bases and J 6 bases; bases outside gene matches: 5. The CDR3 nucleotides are TGTGCCAGCAGTTTCGCTAGCGGGACACAGACCCAGTACTTC. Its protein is CASSFASGTQTQYF.

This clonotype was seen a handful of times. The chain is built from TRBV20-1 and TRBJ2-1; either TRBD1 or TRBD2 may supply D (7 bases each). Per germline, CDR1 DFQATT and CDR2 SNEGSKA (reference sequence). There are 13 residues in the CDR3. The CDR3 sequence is CRAAGGAFHEQFF. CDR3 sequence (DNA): TGCAGGGCAGCAGGGGGGGCATTCCATGAGCAGTTCTTC.

The CDR3 region is CASTRRAARGADTQYF. The CDR3 region has the DNA TGTGCCAGCACCCGTCGGGCAGCCAGAGGGGCAGATACGCAGTATTTT. This chain links TRBV6-6 with TRBJ2-3, with D perhaps assigned TRBD1 or TRBD2 (5 bases each). The V end was cut by 7 bases, the J end by 4 bases, with 21 bases between. Germline V lookup: CDR1 MNHNY, CDR2 SVGAGI (reference sequence). The CDR3 covers 16 residues.

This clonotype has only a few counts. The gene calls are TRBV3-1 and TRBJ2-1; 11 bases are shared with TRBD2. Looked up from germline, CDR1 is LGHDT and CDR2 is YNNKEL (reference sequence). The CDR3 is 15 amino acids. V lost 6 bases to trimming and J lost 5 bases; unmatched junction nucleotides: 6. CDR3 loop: CASRRSGGANNEQFF. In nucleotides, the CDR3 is TGTGCCAGCAGGCGTAGCGGGGGGGCCAACAATGAGCAGTTCTTC.

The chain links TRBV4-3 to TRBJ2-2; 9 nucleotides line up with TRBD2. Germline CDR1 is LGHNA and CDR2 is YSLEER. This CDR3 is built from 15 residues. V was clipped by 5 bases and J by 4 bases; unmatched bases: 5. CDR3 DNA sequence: TGCGCCAGCAGCGCAGGTAGCGGGAGCACCGGGGAGCTGTTTTTT. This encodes CASSAGSGSTGELFF.

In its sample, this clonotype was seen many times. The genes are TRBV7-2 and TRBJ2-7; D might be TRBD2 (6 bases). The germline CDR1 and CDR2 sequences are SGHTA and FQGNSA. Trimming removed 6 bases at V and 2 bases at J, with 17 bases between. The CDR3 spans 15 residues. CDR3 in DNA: TGTGCCAGCAGACCTGGGACTGCTGGTACCTACGAGCAGTACTTC. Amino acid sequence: CASRPGTAGTYEQYF. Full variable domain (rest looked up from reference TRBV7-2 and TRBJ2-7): GAGVSQSPSNKVTEKGKDVELRCDPISGHTALYWYRQSLGQGLEFLIYFQGNSAPDKSGLPSDRFSAERTGGSVSTLTIQRTQQEDSAVYLCASRPGTAGTYEQYFGPGTRLTVT.

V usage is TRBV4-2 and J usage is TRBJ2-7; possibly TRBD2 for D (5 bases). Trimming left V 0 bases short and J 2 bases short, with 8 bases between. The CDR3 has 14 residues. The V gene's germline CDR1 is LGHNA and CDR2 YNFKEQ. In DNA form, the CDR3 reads TGTGCCAGCAGCCAAGATGGACTGGCCTACGAGCAGTACTTC. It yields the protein CASSQDGLAYEQYF.

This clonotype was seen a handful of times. The CDR3 coding sequence is TGCAGCGTTGCGAGGGACCCCAATCAGCCCCAGCATTTT. Translating it yields CSVARDPNQPQHF. This chain uses TRBV29-1 with TRBJ1-5, with a tentative D call TRBD1 (5 bases). The V and J ends lost 4 bases and 3 bases respectively, with 10 bases between them. The CDR3 has 13 residues. Germline V lookup: CDR1 SQVTM, CDR2 ANQGSEA. The variable domain in full, with the rest retrieved from reference TRBV29-1 and TRBJ1-5, is SAVISQKPSRDICQRGTSLTIQCQVDSQVTMMFWYRQQPGQSLTLIATANQGSEATYESGFVIDKFPISRPNLTFSTLTVSNMSPEDSSIYLCSVARDPNQPQHFGDGTRLSIL.

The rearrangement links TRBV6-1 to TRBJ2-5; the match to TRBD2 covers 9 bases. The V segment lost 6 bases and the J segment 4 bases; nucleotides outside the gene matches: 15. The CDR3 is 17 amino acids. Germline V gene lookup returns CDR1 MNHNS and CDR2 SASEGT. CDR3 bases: TGTGCCAGCAGCCGATTGGGCGGGAGGGCCTTGGGAGAGACCCAGTACTTC. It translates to CASSRLGGRALGETQYF.

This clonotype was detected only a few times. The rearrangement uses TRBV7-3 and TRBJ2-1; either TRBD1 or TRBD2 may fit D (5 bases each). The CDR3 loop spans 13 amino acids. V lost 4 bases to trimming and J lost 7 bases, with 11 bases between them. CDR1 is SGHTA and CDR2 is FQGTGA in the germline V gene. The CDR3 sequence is CASSYRGPNEQFF. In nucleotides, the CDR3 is TGTGCCAGCAGCTATAGGGGACCAAATGAGCAGTTCTTC.

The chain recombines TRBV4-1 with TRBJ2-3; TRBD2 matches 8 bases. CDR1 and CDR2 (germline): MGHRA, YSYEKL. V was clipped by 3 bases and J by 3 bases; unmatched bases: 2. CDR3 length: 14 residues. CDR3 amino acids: CASSQLAGTDTQYF. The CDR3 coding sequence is TGCGCCAGCAGCCAGTTAGCGGGGACAGATACGCAGTATTTT.

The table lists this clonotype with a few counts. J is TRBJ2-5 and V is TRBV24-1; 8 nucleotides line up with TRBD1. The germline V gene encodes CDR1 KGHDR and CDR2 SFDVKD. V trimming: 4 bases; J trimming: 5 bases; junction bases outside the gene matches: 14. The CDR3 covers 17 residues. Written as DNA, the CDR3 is TGTGCCACCAGTGACTCCCCAAGGACAGGGTTGTCTGAGACCCAGTACTTC. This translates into CATSDSPRTGLSETQYF.

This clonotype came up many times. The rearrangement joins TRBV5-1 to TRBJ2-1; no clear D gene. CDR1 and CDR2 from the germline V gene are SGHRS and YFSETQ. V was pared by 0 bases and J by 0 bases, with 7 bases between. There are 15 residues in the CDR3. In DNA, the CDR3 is TGCGCCAGCAGCTTGGGGCAGAGCTCCTACAATGAGCAGTTCTTC. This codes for CASSLGQSSYNEQFF.

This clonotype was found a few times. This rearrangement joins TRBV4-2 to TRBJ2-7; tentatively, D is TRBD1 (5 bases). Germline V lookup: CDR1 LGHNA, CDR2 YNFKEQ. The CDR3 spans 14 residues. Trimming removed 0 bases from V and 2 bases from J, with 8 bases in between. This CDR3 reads CASSQDQGPYEQYF. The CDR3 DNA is TGTGCCAGCAGCCAAGATCAGGGCCCCTACGAGCAGTACTTC.

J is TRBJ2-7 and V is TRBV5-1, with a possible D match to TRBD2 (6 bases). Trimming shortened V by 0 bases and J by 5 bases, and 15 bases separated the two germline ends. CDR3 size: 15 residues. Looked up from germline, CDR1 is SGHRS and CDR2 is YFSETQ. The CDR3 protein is CASSLEGLEMDEQYF. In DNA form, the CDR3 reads TGCGCCAGCAGCTTGGAGGGACTGGAAATGGACGAGCAGTACTTC.

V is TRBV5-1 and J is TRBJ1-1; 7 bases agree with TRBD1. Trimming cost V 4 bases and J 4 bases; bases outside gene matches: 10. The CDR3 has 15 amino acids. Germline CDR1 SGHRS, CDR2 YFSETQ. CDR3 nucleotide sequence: TGCGCCAGCAGCGGACAGGTCGCAGCCGGCACTGAAGCTTTCTTT. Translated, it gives CASSGQVAAGTEAFF.

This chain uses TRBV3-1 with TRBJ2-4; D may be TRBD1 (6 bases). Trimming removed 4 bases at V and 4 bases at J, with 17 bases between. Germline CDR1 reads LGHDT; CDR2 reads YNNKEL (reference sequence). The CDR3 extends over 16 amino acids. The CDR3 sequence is CASSRYSTGGKNIQYF. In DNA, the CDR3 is TGTGCCAGCAGCCGTTACTCGACAGGTGGAAAAAACATTCAGTACTTC.

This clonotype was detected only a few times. The CDR3 DNA reads TGTGCCACCCTATTTACGGGAGTTCATGAGCAGTTCTTC. It translates to CATLFTGVHEQFF. This chain connects TRBV7-9 to TRBJ2-1; D perhaps matches TRBD2 (6 bases). Germline V CDR1 and CDR2: SEHNR, FQNEAQ (reference sequence). V was pared by 10 bases and J by 8 bases, with 18 bases between. This CDR3 spans 13 amino acids.

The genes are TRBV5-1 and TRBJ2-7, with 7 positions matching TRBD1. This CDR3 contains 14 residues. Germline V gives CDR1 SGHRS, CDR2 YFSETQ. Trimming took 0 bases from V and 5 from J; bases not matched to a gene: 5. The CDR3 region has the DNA TGCGCCAGCAGCTTGGACAGGGGTAATAACGAGCAGTACTTC. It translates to CASSLDRGNNEQYF. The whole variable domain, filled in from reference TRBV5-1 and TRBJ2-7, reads KAGVTQTPRYLIKTRGQQVTLSCSPISGHRSVSWYQQTPGQGLQFLFEYFSETQRNKGNFPGRFSGRQFSNSRSEMNVSTLELGDSALYLCASSLDRGNNEQYFGPGTRLTVT.